This entry describes one T cell receptor beta chain. What it binds is not known. These data come from a study of cytomegalovirus exposure and HLA in healthy donors. General observations from the study: For most TCR beta V segments, an earlier analysis put the productive rate at about 87% or about 30% of the time. From TCR beta sequences, most subjects' HLA-A and HLA-B alleles were reportedly predicted accurately.

The PCR had 60 Vbeta and 13 Jbeta primers. Per the original data handling: Later work found 65 million to 85 million unique TCR beta chains, with roughly 11 million shared. Clones were sequenced by immunoSEQ multiplex PCR, and TCRdb holds only the in-frame ones, with some missing. From that table come the V and J calls and clone size; the DNA was used to work out D and trimming. The table has around 270,000 clones, over 70% seen once. The CDR3 totals 13 residues. V lost 5 bases, J lost 4 bases, and 2 bases stayed unmatched. Looked up from germline, CDR1 is SGHTA and CDR2 is FQGNSA. The chain employs TRBV7-2 and TRBJ1-3, with 7 nucleotides matching TRBD1. The TCR was taken from a girl aged 2 to 9 in good health and CMV-seronegative. The sequencing input was PBMCs. Here the CDR3 reads CASSKDRGNTIYF. For the CDR3, the DNA is TGTGCCAGCAGCAAGGACAGGGGAAACACCATATATTTT.